A selection of T cell receptor beta chains follows, all from one sample in a study of blood T cells in healthy people across ages. TCRdb reprocessed the 5' RACE reads via MiXCR and lists one record per CDR3 protein. The repertoire holds some 700,000 distinct CDR3 sequences, with roughly two fifths as singletons. The sequencing sample was made of blood. The source is a woman aged 60-75 years in good health. CDR3s include the opening cysteine and the closing phenylalanine or tryptophan. A D gene is named only where the DNA matches it firmly. A row's size may be missing; if present it is once, few, many or a size class.

D gene | clone size | J gene | V gene | CDR3 protein | CDR3 DNA
. | . | TRBJ2-7 | TRBV5-8 | CASIPGLRQEQYF | TGTGCCAGCATCCCGGGATTGAGACAGGAGCAGTACTTC
TRBD2 | . | TRBJ2-3 | TRBV5-1 | CASSFKAGADTQYF | TGCGCCAGCAGCTTTAAAGCGGGGGCAGATACGCAGTATTTT
. | . | TRBJ1-5 | TRBV20-1 | CSAREPRTQADQPQHF | TGCAGTGCTAGAGAACCCAGGACTCAGGCGGATCAGCCCCAGCATTTT
. | . | TRBJ1-4 | TRBV3-1 | CASSQNRDFNEKLFF | TGTGCCAGCAGCCAGAACCGGGACTTTAATGAAAAACTGTTTTTT
TRBD2 | . | TRBJ2-1 | TRBV6-2/TRBV6-3 | CASSTQGKTSGYSEQFF | TGTGCCAGCAGTACTCAGGGGAAGACTAGCGGATACAGTGAGCAGTTCTTC
. | . | TRBJ2-6 | TRBV7-2 | CASSPSLPGSGANVLTF | TGTGCCAGCAGCCCGTCCCTCCCCGGGTCTGGGGCCAACGTCCTGACTTTC
. | . | TRBJ2-3 | TRBV20-1 | CSASPPGDYTDTQYF | TGCAGTGCTAGCCCCCCGGGGGATTACACAGATACGCAGTATTTT
. | once | TRBJ2-7 | TRBV25-1 | CASQPGTETYEQYF | TGTGCCAGTCAACCCGGGACGGAGACATACGAGCAGTACTTC
. | . | TRBJ2-7 | TRBV15 | CATSRAGQFYEQYF | TGTGCCACCAGCAGAGCGGGACAATTCTACGAGCAGTACTTC
TRBD2 | . | TRBJ2-3 | TRBV20-1 | CSARDQGSGGYTDTQYF | TGCAGTGCTAGAGATCAGGGTAGCGGGGGATACACAGATACGCAGTATTTT
TRBD2 | . | TRBJ2-1 | TRBV5-1 | CASSLEGLAPDEQFF | TGCGCCAGCAGCTTGGAGGGACTAGCGCCCGATGAGCAGTTCTTC
TRBD1 | . | TRBJ1-2 | TRBV2 | CASRGPRQGGNYGYTF | TGTGCCAGCCGCGGGCCTAGACAGGGGGGAAACTATGGCTACACCTTC
. | . | TRBJ1-1 | TRBV7-8 | CASSPSALGITEAFF | TGTGCCAGCAGCCCCTCGGCGCTGGGGATCACTGAAGCTTTCTTT
TRBD1 | . | TRBJ2-7 | TRBV7-9 | CASSFALGQGDVEQYF | TGTGCCAGCAGCTTCGCCCTGGGACAGGGGGATGTGGAGCAGTACTTC
. | . | TRBJ1-1 | TRBV7-2 | CASSLSGGEGLGTEAFF | TGTGCCAGCAGCTTATCCGGCGGGGAGGGGCTTGGGACTGAAGCTTTCTTT
TRBD2 | . | TRBJ2-7 | TRBV9 | CASSVEGGRAYEQYF | TGTGCCAGCAGCGTAGAAGGCGGGAGGGCCTACGAGCAGTACTTC
. | . | TRBJ2-7 | TRBV27 | CASSLFGKPVSYYEQYF | TGTGCCAGCAGTCTCTTTGGAAAGCCGGTGTCCTACTACGAGCAGTACTTC
TRBD2 | many | TRBJ2-3 | TRBV7-2 | CASSSPIAGFADTQYF | TGTGCCAGCAGCTCCCCGATAGCGGGATTCGCAGATACGCAGTATTTT
. | few | TRBJ2-1 | TRBV7-2 | CASSLVRDGEQFF | TGTGCCAGCAGCTTAGTCAGGGACGGTGAGCAGTTCTTC
. | . | TRBJ2-7 | TRBV20-1 | CSAGGAGGGNEQYF | TGCAGTGCTGGCGGGGCAGGGGGAGGAAATGAGCAGTACTTC
TRBD1 | . | TRBJ1-1 | TRBV20-1 | CSAILTGGASEAFF | TGCAGTGCTATTTTGACAGGGGGCGCTTCCGAAGCTTTCTTT